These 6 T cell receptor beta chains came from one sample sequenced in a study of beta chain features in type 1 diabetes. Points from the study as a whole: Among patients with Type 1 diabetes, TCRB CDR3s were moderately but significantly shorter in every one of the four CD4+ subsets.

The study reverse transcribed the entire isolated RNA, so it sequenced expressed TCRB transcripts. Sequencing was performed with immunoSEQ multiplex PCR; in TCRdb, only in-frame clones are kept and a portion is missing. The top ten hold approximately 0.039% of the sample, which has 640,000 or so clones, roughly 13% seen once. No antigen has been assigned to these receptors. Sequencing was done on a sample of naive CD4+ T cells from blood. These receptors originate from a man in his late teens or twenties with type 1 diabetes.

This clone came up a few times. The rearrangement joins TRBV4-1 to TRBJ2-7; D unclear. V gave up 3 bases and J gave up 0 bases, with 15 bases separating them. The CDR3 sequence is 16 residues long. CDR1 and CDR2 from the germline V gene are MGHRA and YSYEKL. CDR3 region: CASSQFSRENSYEQYF. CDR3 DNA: TGCGCCAGCAGCCAGTTCAGCCGAGAAAACTCCTACGAGCAGTACTTC.

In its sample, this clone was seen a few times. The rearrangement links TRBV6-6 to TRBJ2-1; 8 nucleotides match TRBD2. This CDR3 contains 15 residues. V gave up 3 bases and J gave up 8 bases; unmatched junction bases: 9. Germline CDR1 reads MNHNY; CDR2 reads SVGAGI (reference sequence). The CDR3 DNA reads TGTGCCAGCAGTTATACGGCGGGAGGACCCCATGAGCAGTTCTTC. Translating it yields CASSYTAGGPHEQFF.

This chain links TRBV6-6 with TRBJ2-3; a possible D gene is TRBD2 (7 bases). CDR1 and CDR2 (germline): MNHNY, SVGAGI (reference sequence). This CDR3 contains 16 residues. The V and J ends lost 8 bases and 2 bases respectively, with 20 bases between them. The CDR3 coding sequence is TGTGCCAGCCTTCCAATCGGGGGGCGCCCCACAGATACGCAGTATTTT. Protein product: CASLPIGGRPTDTQYF.

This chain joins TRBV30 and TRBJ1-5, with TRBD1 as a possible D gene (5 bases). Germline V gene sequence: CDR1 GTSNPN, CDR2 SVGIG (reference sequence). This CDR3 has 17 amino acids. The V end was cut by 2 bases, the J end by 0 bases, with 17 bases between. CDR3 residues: CAWSRITGVYSNQPQHF. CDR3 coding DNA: TGTGCCTGGAGTCGTATTACAGGAGTCTATAGCAATCAGCCCCAGCATTTT.

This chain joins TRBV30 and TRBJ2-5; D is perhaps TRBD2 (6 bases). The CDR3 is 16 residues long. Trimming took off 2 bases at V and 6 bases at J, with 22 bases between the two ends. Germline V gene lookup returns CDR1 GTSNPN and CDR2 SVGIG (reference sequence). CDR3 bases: TGTGCCTGGAGTCCTCCTCTGAAACTAGCCATCAAGACCCAGTACTTC. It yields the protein CAWSPPLKLAIKTQYF.

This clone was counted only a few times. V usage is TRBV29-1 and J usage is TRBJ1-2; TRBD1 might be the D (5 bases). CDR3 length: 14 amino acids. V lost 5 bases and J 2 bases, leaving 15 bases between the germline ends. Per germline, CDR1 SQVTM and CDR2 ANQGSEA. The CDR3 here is CSVKFMGPNYGYTF. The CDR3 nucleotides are TGCAGCGTTAAGTTTATGGGACCCAACTATGGCTACACCTTC.